These T cell receptor beta chains were read from a single sample in a study of long-term antiretroviral therapy in people with HIV. Some clones are missing from TCRdb's copy, which holds only in-frame ones; the method was immunoSEQ multiplex PCR. The sample consists of roughly 20,000 clones, 70% to 85% of them appearing once. This sample comprised unsorted PBMCs, obtained 4.1 years after starting antiretroviral therapy. The receptors stem from a woman in her thirties or forties with HIV. The CDR3 runs from the conserved cysteine through the conserved F or W. D genes are given only for firm matches. Clone sizes are given selectively: once, few, many, or a class where the clone is expanded.

d_call clone_size j_call v_call cdr3_nt cdr3_aa
TRBD1 - TRBJ2-7 TRBV10-1 TGCGCCAGCAGTCCGGGACAGGGAGTTTACGGTATCTACGAGCAGTACTTC CASSPGQGVYGIYEQYF
- few TRBJ1-5 TRBV15 TGTGCCACCAGCAGGGGGCCCGGCGGCAATCAGCCCCAGCATTTT CATSRGPGGNQPQHF
- - TRBJ1-2 TRBV30 TGTGCCTGGAGTACCCGTAGGGCACCTAACTATGGCTACACCTTC CAWSTRRAPNYGYTF
TRBD1 - TRBJ2-1 TRBV14 TGTGCCAGCAGCCAAGATGGACAGGGGGCTCGGTTCTTC CASSQDGQGARFF
- - TRBJ2-3 TRBV12-5 TGTGCTAGTGGTTCCGGCGCGACATATCGATGGGCAGATACGCAGTATTTT CASGSGATYRWADTQYF
TRBD1 medium-sized TRBJ2-1 TRBV10-1 TGCGCCAGCAGTGACGGGACAGGGGACTACAATGAGCAGTTCTTC CASSDGTGDYNEQFF
- - TRBJ2-5 TRBV7-9 TGTGCCAGCAGCTTAGCGGGTAGTCAATATAATCAAGAGACCCAGTACTTC CASSLAGSQYNQETQYF
- - TRBJ1-1 TRBV16 TGTGCCAGCAGCCAAGATCGGTGGAACACTGAAGCTTTCTTT CASSQDRWNTEAFF
TRBD1 few TRBJ1-3 TRBV7-9 TGTGCCAGCAGCCGAGGACAGGCCGGAAACACCATATATTTT CASSRGQAGNTIYF
- - TRBJ2-7 TRBV11-3 TGTGCCAGCAGCCCCCGGGGTGGGGGTAGCTTCTACGAGCAGTACTTC CASSPRGGGSFYEQYF
TRBD1 - TRBJ1-1 TRBV7-8 TGTGCCAGCAGCTCTCGGGACAGGGGATGGGGGACTGAAGCTTTCTTT CASSSRDRGWGTEAFF
- few TRBJ2-7 TRBV6-1 TGTGCCAGCAGTGTGGCGGGTCCCCGCTCCGACTACGAGCAGTACTTC CASSVAGPRSDYEQYF
- - TRBJ2-1 TRBV14 TGTGCCAGCAGCCTCCTGGACTACAATGAGCAGTTCTTC CASSLLDYNEQFF
- - TRBJ1-5 TRBV5-1 TGCGCCAGCAGCCCCGGACAGTATAGCAATCAGCCCCAGCATTTT CASSPGQYSNQPQHF
TRBD1 - TRBJ2-7 TRBV4-1 TGCGCCAGCAGCGGAACCGGGACAGGGGAAAGAAAGCAGTACTTC CASSGTGTGERKQYF
TRBD1 - TRBJ2-7 TRBV6-1 TGTGCCAGCAGTGAGTGGGACAGGGGTTCCTACGAGCAGTACTTC CASSEWDRGSYEQYF
- - TRBJ1-2 TRBV30 TGTGCCTGGAGTTTGGACATCAACTATGGCTACACCTTC CAWSLDINYGYTF
TRBD1 - TRBJ1-2 TRBV5-1 TGCGCCAGCAGCTTGGGTATGGGACAGGGGGCATTAGGCTACACCTTC CASSLGMGQGALGYTF
- - TRBJ2-2 TRBV7-2 TGTGCCAGCAGCTTAAGGCGGGGCGGGGAGCTGTTTTTT CASSLRRGGELFF
- - TRBJ1-5 TRBV11-2 TGTGCCAGCAGCCCACATCTAGGAAACAATCAGCCCCAGCATTTT CASSPHLGNNQPQHF
TRBD2 - TRBJ2-1 TRBV11-2 TGTGCCAGCAGCTTAGTATCGGCTAGCGGGAGAAATGAGCAGTTCTTC CASSLVSASGRNEQFF
TRBD1 - TRBJ1-1 TRBV6-5 TGTGCCAGCAGTTACTCAGTGGGGACAGGGGGGGAAGCTTTCTTT CASSYSVGTGGEAFF
- - TRBJ1-3 TRBV19 TGTGCCAGTAGTCCAGAGGGGATGGCTGGAAACACCATATATTTT CASSPEGMAGNTIYF
- few TRBJ1-5 TRBV2 TGTGCCAGCAGTGACCTAAGCCAGCCCCAGCATTTT CASSDLSQPQHF
TRBD1 - TRBJ2-1 TRBV5-1 TGCGCCAGCAGCGACCAGAACAGGGGGCGCGATGAGCAGTTCTTC CASSDQNRGRDEQFF
- - TRBJ2-7 TRBV5-1 TGCGCCAGCAGCTTGGAGGGGACATCCTACGAGCAGTACTTC CASSLEGTSYEQYF
TRBD1 - TRBJ2-3 TRBV7-9 TGTGCCAGCAGCCTAGTCCCGGGACAGGGACCCACAGATACGCAGTATTTT CASSLVPGQGPTDTQYF
TRBD1 - TRBJ2-1 TRBV5-1 TGCGCCAGCAGAACGACAGGGGTTCAATACAATGAGCAGTTCTTC CASRTTGVQYNEQFF
TRBD1 - TRBJ1-2 TRBV7-9 TGTGCCAGCAGCTTATACCAACGGGACAGGGACTATGGCTACACCTTC CASSLYQRDRDYGYTF
TRBD1 - TRBJ2-2 TRBV27 TGTGCCAGCAGTAAAAAACAGGGGGCGGGTTATCTGGACACCGGGGAGCTGTTTTTT CASSKKQGAGYLDTGELFF
- few TRBJ1-2 TRBV25-1 TGTGCCAGCAGTGAATCGACGGTAGATGGCTACACCTTC CASSESTVDGYTF
- - TRBJ2-7 TRBV29-1 TGCAGCTTTAGGGGGAATGAATACGAGCAGTACTTC CSFRGNEYEQYF
TRBD2 - TRBJ2-3 TRBV5-1 TGCGCCAGCAGCTTGGAGGTAGCGGGAACAGATACGCAGTATTTT CASSLEVAGTDTQYF
- - TRBJ2-3 TRBV14 TGTGCCAGCAGCCGAGCCAACACAGATACGCAGTATTTT CASSRANTDTQYF
- - TRBJ1-2 TRBV5-4 TGTGCCAGCAGCCCTCGCCTAAGCCGGGGGCTCGGCTATGGCTACACCTTC CASSPRLSRGLGYGYTF
- once TRBJ2-2 TRBV19 TGTGCCAGTAGTACGCTCCCTTACACCGGGGAGCTGTTTTTT CASSTLPYTGELFF
TRBD1 - TRBJ2-3 TRBV5-5 TGTGCCAGCAGCCTCCGGACAGGGATCACAGATACGCAGTATTTT CASSLRTGITDTQYF
- - TRBJ2-7 TRBV6-1 TGTGCCAGCAGTGATCGGGCTAGCAGATACGAGCAGTACTTC CASSDRASRYEQYF
TRBD2 - TRBJ2-7 TRBV5-6 TGTGCCAGCAGCTTGTGGCTAGCGGGGGGTCACGAGCAGTACTTC CASSLWLAGGHEQYF
- - TRBJ2-5 TRBV7-9 TGTGCCAGCAGCTTAGTGGACCTTCGGGAGACCCAGTACTTC CASSLVDLRETQYF
TRBD2 - TRBJ2-1 TRBV19 TGTGCCAGTAGTTCGGGACTAGCGGGACTCGTAGATGAGCAGTTCTTC CASSSGLAGLVDEQFF
- - TRBJ2-5 TRBV5-6 TGTGCCAGCAGCTCAGCGGAGGGGACCCAAGAGACCCAGTACTTC CASSSAEGTQETQYF
- - TRBJ2-5 TRBV27 TGTGCCAGCAGTTTATTGGGGGAGGAGACCCAGTACTTC CASSLLGEETQYF
TRBD1 - TRBJ1-5 TRBV6-1 TGTGCCAGCAGTGAAGTGGCAGGGGGCCCAGGGGCCCAGCATTTT CASSEVAGGPGAQHF
- - TRBJ2-1 TRBV14 TGTGCCAGCAGCCAATACAGGGTGGAGCAGTTCTTC CASSQYRVEQFF
TRBD2 - TRBJ2-1 TRBV5-1 TGCGCCAGCAGCCTTGGCCTACGGGACTACAACAATGAGCAGTTCTTC CASSLGLRDYNNEQFF
- once TRBJ2-5 TRBV5-1 TGCGCCAGCAGCTTGGTGGGAAGTCAAGAGACCCAGTACTTC CASSLVGSQETQYF
- - TRBJ2-5 TRBV7-2 TGTGCCAGCAGCTTAACGGGCAGGACGGGGACCCAGTACTTC CASSLTGRTGTQYF
- - TRBJ1-4 TRBV25-1 TGTGCCAGCACCGGGGTGAGGGAAAAACTGTTTTTT CASTGVREKLFF
- - TRBJ1-6 TRBV9 TGTGCCAGCAGCGCAGGGGAGGGCGCGGGATCACCCCTCCACTTT CASSAGEGAGSPLHF
- - TRBJ2-7 TRBV10-1 TGCGCCAGCAGTGAGCCCGGGACCCCCGAGCAGTACTTC CASSEPGTPEQYF
TRBD1 - TRBJ1-1 TRBV4-2 TGTGCCAGCAGCCAGGTGAGGGGGCGGGCTGAAGCTTTCTTT CASSQVRGRAEAFF
- - TRBJ1-1 TRBV2 TGTGCCAGCAGTTTACCGGGGCTAAAGCGAGCTTTCTTT CASSLPGLKRAFF